The 19 T cell receptor beta chains below were found in one sample sequenced in a study of shared clonotypes between healthy human individuals. Sequenced by immunoSEQ multiplex PCR; TCRdb stores in-frame clones only, minus some. The sample has some 2.4 million clones, 93% seen once; the top ten hold 0.36%. The sequenced sample was naive CD4+ T cells from PBMCs. Subset defined: CD45RA+ positively selected. The receptors here all came from a man younger than 30 in good health. Some clones in this sample may be carry-over from other donors' samples.

The rearrangement joins TRBV2 to TRBJ2-7, with TRBD1 identical over 8 bases. V lost 6 bases and J lost 2; bases outside the gene matches: 6. The V gene's germline CDR1 is SNHLY and CDR2 FYNNEI. The CDR3 loop spans 14 amino acids. The CDR3 DNA reads TGTGCCAGCAGCGAACAGGGGGTGGCCTACGAGCAGTACTTC. Its protein is CASSEQGVAYEQYF.

This chain links TRBV5-1 with TRBJ2-1; D remains ambiguous. The CDR3 is made up of 11 amino acids. Per the germline V gene, CDR1 is SGHRS and CDR2 is YFSETQ. With 1 base removed from V and 9 bases from J, the gap between germline ends came to 5 bases. DNA of the CDR3: TGCGCCAGCAGCTTGTTGCGTGAGCAGTTCTTC. Translation: CASSLLREQFF.

The gene calls are TRBV28 and TRBJ1-6, with no clear D. This CDR3 is 15 amino acids long. With 1 base removed from V and 4 bases from J, the gap between germline ends came to 8 bases. CDR1 is MDHEN and CDR2 is SYDVKM in the germline V gene. CDR3 in amino acids: CASSLLRAYNSPLHF. In DNA, the CDR3 is TGTGCCAGCAGTTTATTGAGGGCGTATAATTCACCCCTCCACTTT.

There are a few counts of this clone. The same CDR3 also results from other DNA sequences found in this sample. The genes are TRBV4-1 and TRBJ1-4, with a possible D match to TRBD1 (5 bases). Trimming removed 4 bases at V and 7 bases at J, with 19 bases between. The germline gives CDR1 MGHRA, CDR2 YSYEKL. The CDR3 consists of 16 residues. CDR3 in DNA: TGCGCCAGCAGCCCTTACGGGACCAGGGAAACTGAAAAACTGTTTTTT. Translated, it gives CASSPYGTRETEKLFF.

This sequence joins TRBV5-1 and TRBJ2-1; 11 bases line up with TRBD2. The CDR3 has 15 amino acids. Germline values: CDR1 SGHRS, CDR2 YFSETQ. V lost 6 bases to trimming and J lost 1 base; unmatched junction nucleotides: 3. The DNA of the CDR3 is TGCGCCAGCAAGCTAGCGGGAGGTTCCTACAATGAGCAGTTCTTC. Amino acid sequence: CASKLAGGSYNEQFF.

V and J are TRBV7-9 and TRBJ2-1; D is unclear. The ends were cut back, 2 bases at V and 8 bases at J, with 4 bases in the middle. This CDR3 has 11 amino acids. Germline CDR1 is SEHNR and CDR2 is FQNEAQ (reference sequence). CDR3 sequence (DNA): TGTGCCAGCAGCTTACAGGATGAGCAGTTCTTC. It translates to CASSLQDEQFF.

This rearrangement joins TRBV10-1 to TRBJ2-2; D uncertain. V lost 3 bases and J lost 4, with 6 bases in between. This CDR3 has 13 residues. The germline V gene encodes CDR1 WNHNN and CDR2 SYGVQD (reference sequence). The CDR3 bases are TGCGCCAGCAGTGACAGCAGCACCGGGGAGCTGTTTTTT. Translation gives CASSDSSTGELFF.

This clone was recorded a few times. In the same sample, other DNA sequences code for this CDR3. J is TRBJ2-7 and V is TRBV5-1; TRBD2 matches 13 bases. The V gene end was trimmed by 4 bases and the J gene end by 3 bases; junction bases not matched to a gene: 1. Germline V gives CDR1 SGHRS, CDR2 YFSETQ. This CDR3 is 14 amino acids long. CDR3 nucleotide sequence: TGCGCCAGCAGCCGGACTAGCGGGAGCTACGAGCAGTACTTC. Translating it yields CASSRTSGSYEQYF.

This clone was observed once. The V gene is TRBV20-1, the J gene TRBJ1-1; no clear D. Trimming removed 6 bases at V and 6 bases at J, with 11 bases between. This CDR3 is built from 11 residues. Per germline, CDR1 DFQATT and CDR2 SNEGSKA (reference sequence). CDR3 sequence: CSAHALAEAFF. The CDR3 DNA reads TGCAGTGCCCACGCCCTCGCTGAAGCTTTCTTT.

The chain joins TRBV5-1 to TRBJ2-5, with D hard to call. CDR3 length: 15 amino acids. Germline CDR1 SGHRS, CDR2 YFSETQ. Between the trimmed V and J ends, which lost 0 bases and 4 bases, there was a span of 13 bases. DNA for the CDR3: TGCGCCAGCAGCTTGGCGGCTAGTTTGGGAGAGACCCAGTACTTC. It translates to CASSLAASLGETQYF.

V usage is TRBV27 and J usage is TRBJ2-6; possible D gene TRBD2, 5 bases. The CDR3 is made up of 19 amino acids. The V gene's germline CDR1 is MNHEY and CDR2 SMNVEV (reference sequence). The V end was cut by 2 bases, the J end by 0 bases, with 17 bases between. CDR3 residues: CASSLDLAGLLSGANVLTF. The CDR3 DNA reads TGTGCCAGCAGTTTAGATCTGGCGGGTCTCCTCTCTGGGGCCAACGTCCTGACTTTC.

This chain joins TRBV4-2 and TRBJ2-7, with 10 nucleotides matching TRBD2. V shed 0 bases, J shed 3 bases, and the junction held 2 bases outside the gene matches. Germline assignment: CDR1 LGHNA and CDR2 YNFKEQ. The CDR3 is made up of 15 amino acids. Written as DNA, the CDR3 is TGTGCCAGCAGCCAAGAATTAGCGGGAGGCTACGAGCAGTACTTC. Protein: CASSQELAGGYEQYF.

V is TRBV7-2 and J is TRBJ2-2; 10 bases map to TRBD2. This CDR3 has 16 amino acids. The V segment lost 5 bases and the J segment 5 bases; nucleotides outside the gene matches: 8. CDR1 is SGHTA, CDR2 FQGNSA, per germline. This CDR3 reads CASSDTSGTGTGELFF. Written as DNA, the CDR3 is TGTGCCAGCAGCGACACTAGCGGGACCGGGACCGGGGAGCTGTTTTTT.

The chain couples TRBV4-1 to TRBJ2-4, with D hard to call. Trimming pared 0 bases from V and 4 bases from J, leaving 16 bases between. This CDR3 has 17 residues. Looked up from germline, CDR1 is MGHRA and CDR2 is YSYEKL. The CDR3 DNA reads as TGCGCCAGCAGCCAAGAACCGCAGGTAGTTAAAAAAAACATTCAGTACTTC. Translation: CASSQEPQVVKKNIQYF.

The chain employs TRBV30 and TRBJ1-1; D not certain. Trimming left V 0 bases short and J 4 bases short, with 18 bases between. The CDR3 length is 16 residues. CDR1 is GTSNPN and CDR2 is SVGIG in the germline V gene (reference sequence). The CDR3 protein is CAWSVLGPKSVTEAFF. DNA for the CDR3: TGTGCCTGGAGTGTACTAGGGCCCAAGAGCGTCACTGAAGCTTTCTTT.

V gene TRBV2 combines with J gene TRBJ2-3; 10 bases line up with TRBD2. The CDR3 is 14 amino acids. Germline CDR1 is SNHLY and CDR2 is FYNNEI. The V segment lost 11 bases and the J segment 0 bases; nucleotides outside the gene matches: 5. CDR3 amino acids: CADRTSGSTDTQYF. CDR3 coding DNA: TGTGCCGACCGGACTAGCGGTAGCACAGATACGCAGTATTTT.

Regarding this clone: Other nucleotide sequences from this sample produce the same CDR3. This rearrangement joins TRBV5-1 to TRBJ1-3; D is undetermined. CDR1 is SGHRS, CDR2 YFSETQ, per germline. V was pared by 0 bases and J by 3 bases, with 7 bases between. CDR3 length equals 14 residues. CDR3 amino acids: CASSLGTDGNTIYF. For the CDR3, the DNA is TGCGCCAGCAGCTTGGGGACGGATGGAAACACCATATATTTT.

The V call is TRBV4-1, the J call TRBJ2-3, with 9 bases fitting TRBD2. V shed 0 bases and J 0 bases; nucleotides not matched to a gene: 10. Germline CDR1 reads MGHRA; CDR2 reads YSYEKL. This CDR3 is built from 19 residues. The CDR3: CASSQDSWVAGVSTDTQYF. CDR3 DNA sequence: TGCGCCAGCAGCCAAGATTCATGGGTAGCGGGAGTGAGCACAGATACGCAGTATTTT.

The V call is TRBV6-1, the J call TRBJ1-1, with no clear D. CDR1 and CDR2 from the germline V gene are MNHNS and SASEGT. This CDR3 comprises 11 residues. Between the trimmed V and J ends, which lost 5 bases and 2 bases, there was a span of 3 bases. CDR3 DNA: TGTGCCAGCAGTTCAAACACTGAAGCTTTCTTT. Translation gives CASSSNTEAFF.